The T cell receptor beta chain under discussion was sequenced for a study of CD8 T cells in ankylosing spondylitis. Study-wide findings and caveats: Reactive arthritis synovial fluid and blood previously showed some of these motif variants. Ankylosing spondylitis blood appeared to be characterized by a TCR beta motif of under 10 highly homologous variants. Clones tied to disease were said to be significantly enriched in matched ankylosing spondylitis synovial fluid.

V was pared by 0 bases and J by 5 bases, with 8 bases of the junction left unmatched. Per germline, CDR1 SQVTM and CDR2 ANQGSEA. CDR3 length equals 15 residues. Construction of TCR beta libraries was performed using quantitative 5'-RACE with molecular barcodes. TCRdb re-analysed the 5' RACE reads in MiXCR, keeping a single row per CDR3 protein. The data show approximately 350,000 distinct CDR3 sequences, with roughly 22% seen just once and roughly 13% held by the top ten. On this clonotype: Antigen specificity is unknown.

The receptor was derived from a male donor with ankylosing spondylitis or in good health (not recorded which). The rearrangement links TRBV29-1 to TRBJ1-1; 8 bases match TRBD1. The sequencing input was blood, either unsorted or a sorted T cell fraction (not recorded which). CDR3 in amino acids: CSVEDDGRGRTEAFF. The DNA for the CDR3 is TGCAGCGTTGAAGATGATGGCAGGGGGCGTACTGAAGCTTTCTTT.